Listed here are 23 T cell receptor beta chains from one sample, sequenced in a study of cytomegalovirus exposure and HLA in healthy donors (dated by TCRdb to 2016 to 2017). The library was produced with the immunoSEQ multiplex PCR assay. For the multiplex PCR, a mixture combining 60 forward primers for TCR Vbeta segments and 13 reverse primers for TCR Jbeta segments was used. The source is immuneACCESS, and TCRdb retained only in-frame sequences with V and J called. Part of the clones is not carried over; for the studies checked, unresolved V genes explain less than half of this, and the remainder is unexplained. Within this sample are 120,000 to 150,000 clones, with approximately 82% of them counted one time only. Jointly, the top ten make up 1.9% of the sample. What was sequenced was PBMCs. These TCRs come from a woman aged 40 to 50 in good health and CMV-seronegative.

In DNA form, the CDR3 reads TGTGCCAGCAGCAACGACAGGGTTGCAACTAATGAAAAACTGTTTTTT. Translating it yields CASSNDRVATNEKLFF. This sequence joins TRBV21-1 and TRBJ1-4; TRBD1, the table's D call, lacks a check against the DNA. TRBV21-1 is annotated as a pseudogene. The CDR3 covers 16 residues.

J is TRBJ1-4 and V is TRBV27; a weak D match, TRBD1 (5 bases). Germline CDR1 is MNHEY and CDR2 is SMNVEV (reference sequence). The CDR3 runs 16 residues. V lost 5 bases, J lost 2 bases, and 15 bases lay in between. DNA of the CDR3: TGTGCCAGCAGTCCACTCACAGGCCGCACTAATGAAAAACTGTTTTTT. Encoded protein: CASSPLTGRTNEKLFF.

The V and J genes are TRBV11-1 and TRBJ1-1, with TRBD1 identical over 7 bases. Germline loops: CDR1 SGHAT, CDR2 FQDESV (reference sequence). The CDR3 is 14 residues long. Germline trimming cut 5 bases from V and 1 base from J; bases unmatched to any gene: 4. The CDR3 sequence is CASSNRDRNTEAFF. DNA of the CDR3: TGTGCCAGCAGCAACCGGGACAGGAACACTGAAGCTTTCTTT.

The chain couples TRBV5-5 to TRBJ1-3; 7 nucleotides align to TRBD1. Germline-derived CDR1 and CDR2 are SGHKS and YYEKEE (reference sequence). V lost 6 bases, J lost 0 bases, and 12 bases stayed unmatched. This CDR3 has 17 residues. CDR3: CASIDLKTGTSGNTIYF. CDR3 bases: TGTGCCAGCATCGATCTGAAGACAGGGACCTCTGGAAACACCATATATTTT.

J is TRBJ2-3 and V is TRBV6-1; D is perhaps TRBD1 (5 bases). The CDR3 covers 15 residues. Germline V CDR1 and CDR2: MNHNS, SASEGT. Deletions cut 8 bases from V and 3 bases from J, with 18 bases between. This chain's CDR3 is CASSWRQGQTDTQYF. The CDR3, as DNA: TGTGCCAGCTCCTGGCGGCAGGGTCAAACAGATACGCAGTATTTT.

This chain joins TRBV18 and TRBJ2-1; 12 positions agree with TRBD2. The CDR3 is 16 residues long. Germline CDR1 reads KGHSH; CDR2 reads LQKENI. With 3 bases clipped from V and 9 bases from J, the junction kept 9 bases outside the gene matches. CDR3 sequence: CASSPSTSGSGGEQFF. The CDR3 DNA reads as TGTGCCAGCTCACCGTCGACTAGCGGGAGTGGGGGTGAGCAGTTCTTC.

V is TRBV18 and J is TRBJ1-4; TRBD1 agrees at 7 bases. Looked up from germline, CDR1 is KGHSH and CDR2 is LQKENI. The V gene end was trimmed by 3 bases and the J gene end by 8 bases; junction bases not matched to a gene: 6. CDR3 size: 14 residues. The CDR3 is CASSPVRQGEKLFF. CDR3 bases: TGTGCCAGCTCACCGGTGCGACAGGGAGAAAAACTGTTTTTT.

The chain combines TRBV6-1 with TRBJ2-3; TRBD2 matches 10 bases. After removal of 2 bases from V and 5 bases from J, the junction contained 4 bases not matched to a gene. Germline V gene sequence: CDR1 MNHNS, CDR2 SASEGT. This CDR3 has 15 amino acids. This CDR3 is CASSELAGAEDTQYF. CDR3 in DNA: TGTGCCAGCAGTGAACTAGCGGGAGCGGAAGATACGCAGTATTTT.

The chain carries TRBV7-2 and TRBJ2-7, with D maybe TRBD2 (5 bases). The V end lost 5 bases, the J end lost 2 bases, and 7 bases lay between the germline ends. Germline V gene lookup returns CDR1 SGHTA and CDR2 FQGNSA. This CDR3 is built from 12 residues. The CDR3 loop is CASSREAYEQYF. CDR3 DNA: TGTGCCAGCAGCCGGGAAGCCTACGAGCAGTACTTC.

This clone appeared once. The chain combines TRBV5-1 with TRBJ2-1; TRBD2 matches 11 bases. V trimming: 6 bases; J trimming: 7 bases; junction bases outside the gene matches: 6. The CDR3 sequence is 14 residues long. Germline V gene sequence: CDR1 SGHRS, CDR2 YFSETQ. The DNA of the CDR3 is TGCGCCAGCACCTTAGCGGGAGGGAGGAATGAGCAGTTCTTC. Protein sequence: CASTLAGGRNEQFF.

The chain joins TRBV7-8 to TRBJ2-5; a weak D match, TRBD1 (5 bases). V was pared by 10 bases and J by 1 base, with 22 bases between. The CDR3 sequence is 16 residues long. Germline-derived CDR1 and CDR2 are SGHVS and FQNEAQ. This CDR3 reads CATQLVRGYPQETQYF. CDR3 DNA sequence: TGTGCCACCCAGCTTGTTAGGGGCTATCCCCAAGAGACCCAGTACTTC.

In DNA form, the CDR3 reads TGTGCCAGCAGCGGACAATGGGGCAACGAGCAGTACTTC. Amino acid sequence: CASSGQWGNEQYF. This chain links TRBV11-3 with TRBJ2-7; perhaps TRBD1 as D (5 bases). Trimming stripped 5 bases from V and 5 bases from J, with 13 bases between. The CDR3 is made up of 13 amino acids. Germline CDR1 and CDR2: SGHNT and YENEEA. Based on the CDR3 plus reference TRBV11-3 and TRBJ2-7, the full variable domain is EAGVVQSPRYKIIEKKQPVAFWCNPISGHNTLYWYLQNLGQGPELLIRYENEEAVDDSQLPKDRFSAERLKGVDSTLKIQPAELGDSAVYLCASSGQWGNEQYFGPGTRLTVT.

The V and J genes are TRBV4-3 and TRBJ2-7; TRBD2 matches 9 bases. This CDR3 contains 17 residues. Germline lookup yields CDR1 LGHNA and CDR2 YSLEER. J was trimmed by 6 bases and V by 2 bases; bases with no gene match: 14. The DNA for the CDR3 is TGCGCCAGCAGCCAACTCCTAGCGGGACCCAGCCCATCCGAGCAGTACTTC. This translates into CASSQLLAGPSPSEQYF.

The genes are TRBV28 and TRBJ1-6; D remains ambiguous. V was pared by 6 bases and J by 4 bases, with 13 bases between. This CDR3 is built from 15 residues. Germline lookup yields CDR1 MDHEN and CDR2 SYDVKM. CDR3 DNA: TGTGCCAGCAGAGAACAGACACATTATAATTCACCCCTCCACTTT. This translates into CASREQTHYNSPLHF.

The CDR3 DNA follows: TGTGCCAGCAGTAGAGGGACAGGAAACACCATATATTTT. Translation: CASSRGTGNTIYF. The rearrangement joins TRBV6-5 to TRBJ1-3, with D perhaps TRBD1 (6 bases). The CDR3 totals 13 residues. V was clipped by 5 bases and J by 4 bases, with 9 bases between them. Per the germline V gene, CDR1 is MNHEY and CDR2 is SVGAGI.

The gene calls are TRBV7-2 and TRBJ2-7; possible D gene TRBD2, 5 bases. Trimming removed 1 base at V and 1 base at J, with 11 bases between. Germline V CDR1 and CDR2: SGHTA, FQGNSA. This CDR3 is built from 15 residues. CDR3 amino acids: CASSLGSSRSYEQYF. Here the CDR3 DNA reads TGTGCCAGCAGCTTAGGATCTAGCAGGTCCTACGAGCAGTACTTC.

The rearrangement uses TRBV5-4 and TRBJ2-7; 9 bases map to TRBD2. CDR3 length equals 16 residues. Germline CDR1 is SGHNT and CDR2 is YYREEE (reference sequence). Trimming cost V 0 bases and J 4 bases; bases outside gene matches: 8. CDR3 loop: CASSLAGLAGDYEQYF. The CDR3 DNA follows: TGTGCCAGCAGCTTGGCCGGTTTAGCGGGAGATTACGAGCAGTACTTC. The entire variable domain, with the rest obtained from reference TRBV5-4 and TRBJ2-7, is as follows: ETGVTQSPTHLIKTRGQQVTLRCSSQSGHNTVSWYQQALGQGPQFIFQYYREEENGRGNFPPRFSGLQFPNYSSELNVNALELDDSALYLCASSLAGLAGDYEQYFGPGTRLTVT.

The CDR3 here is CASSFSSVDQPQHF. CDR3 bases: TGTGCCAGCAGCTTCTCATCGGTGGATCAGCCCCAGCATTTT. The chain is built from TRBV7-2 and TRBJ1-5; no reliable D call. The V gene's germline CDR1 is SGHTA and CDR2 FQGNSA. The CDR3 is 14 amino acids. Trimming shortened V by 3 bases and J by 5 bases, and 11 bases separated the two germline ends.

The V gene is TRBV4-3, the J gene TRBJ2-1; D may be TRBD1 (5 bases). V was shortened by 2 bases and J by 14 bases, with 10 bases between the two germline ends. Looked up from germline, CDR1 is LGHNA and CDR2 is YSLEER. The CDR3 contains 11 residues. In DNA, the CDR3 is TGCGCCAGCAGCCAAAAGGGGTACAAGTTCTTC. This encodes CASSQKGYKFF.

This chain links TRBV6-5 with TRBJ1-1; no clear D. With 7 bases removed from V and 4 bases from J, the gap between germline ends came to 13 bases. The CDR3 is 13 amino acids. Germline-derived CDR1 and CDR2 are MNHEY and SVGAGI. The CDR3 here is CASTQQLSTEAFF. The CDR3 nucleotides are TGTGCCAGCACCCAGCAACTAAGCACTGAAGCTTTCTTT.

This clone has just a few counts. The chain employs TRBV11-2 and TRBJ2-7; D unclear. Trimming removed 1 base from V and 1 base from J, with 5 bases in between. CDR3 length: 13 amino acids. CDR1 and CDR2 (germline): SGHAT, FQNNGV. This CDR3 reads CASSLVLSYEQYF. The DNA of the CDR3 is TGTGCCAGCAGCTTAGTACTGTCCTACGAGCAGTACTTC.

The rearrangement links TRBV13 to TRBJ2-3, with TRBD2 identical over 7 bases. The germline V gene encodes CDR1 PRHDT and CDR2 FYEKMQ (reference sequence). Germline trimming cut 3 bases from V and 3 bases from J; bases unmatched to any gene: 12. CDR3 length: 17 amino acids. As DNA, the CDR3 is TGTGCCAGCAGCTTGAGAGTAGGACTAGTGGGTACAGATACGCAGTATTTT. Translating gives CASSLRVGLVGTDTQYF. The complete variable domain, with remaining parts taken from reference TRBV13 and TRBJ2-3, reads AAGVIQSPRHLIKEKRETATLKCYPIPRHDTVYWYQQGPGQDPQFLISFYEKMQSDKGSIPDRFSAQQFSDYHSELNMSSLELGDSALYFCASSLRVGLVGTDTQYFGPGTRLTVL.

This clone was seen a single time. The chain joins TRBV7-9 to TRBJ2-2, with D possibly being TRBD2 (6 bases). V shed 1 base and J shed 5 bases, with 11 bases lying between them. Germline V CDR1 and CDR2: SEHNR, FQNEAQ (reference sequence). This CDR3 contains 15 residues. The CDR3 region is CASSLDRGWTGELFF. DNA of the CDR3: TGTGCCAGCAGCTTAGATCGGGGGTGGACCGGGGAGCTGTTTTTT.